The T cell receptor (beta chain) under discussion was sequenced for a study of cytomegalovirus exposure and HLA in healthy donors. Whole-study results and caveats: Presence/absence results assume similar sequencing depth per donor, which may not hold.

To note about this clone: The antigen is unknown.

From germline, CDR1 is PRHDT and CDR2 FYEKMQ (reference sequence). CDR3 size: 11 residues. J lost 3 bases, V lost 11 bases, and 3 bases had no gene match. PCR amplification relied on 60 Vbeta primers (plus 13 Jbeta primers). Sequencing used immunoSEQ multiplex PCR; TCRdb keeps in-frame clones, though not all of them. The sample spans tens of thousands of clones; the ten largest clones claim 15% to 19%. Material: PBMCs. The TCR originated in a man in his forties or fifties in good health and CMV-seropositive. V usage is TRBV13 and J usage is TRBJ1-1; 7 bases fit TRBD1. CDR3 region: CASRGDTEAFF. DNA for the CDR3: TGTGCCTCCAGGGGGGACACTGAAGCTTTCTTT.